This T cell receptor beta chain was documented in a study of T cell changes during pregnancy in multiple sclerosis. Using immunoSEQ multiplex PCR, the repertoire was profiled, and TCRdb retains in-frame clones only, with some absent. The table shows around 67,000 clones, with approximately 90% occurring only once. The ends lost 5 bases at V and 5 bases at J; junction bases unmatched: 12. The germline gives CDR1 WSHSY, CDR2 SAAADI. This CDR3 region has 16 residues. The clonotype was recovered from a female donor with multiple sclerosis, enrolled in a pregnancy study. The sample was peripheral blood, taken in the first trimester of pregnancy. The V call is TRBV10-2, the J call TRBJ1-1; TRBD1 matches 9 bases. The DNA for the CDR3 is TGCGCCAGCAGTTTTATCTTACAGGGGGCACGGACTGAAGCTTTCTTT. It codes for CASSFILQGARTEAFF.